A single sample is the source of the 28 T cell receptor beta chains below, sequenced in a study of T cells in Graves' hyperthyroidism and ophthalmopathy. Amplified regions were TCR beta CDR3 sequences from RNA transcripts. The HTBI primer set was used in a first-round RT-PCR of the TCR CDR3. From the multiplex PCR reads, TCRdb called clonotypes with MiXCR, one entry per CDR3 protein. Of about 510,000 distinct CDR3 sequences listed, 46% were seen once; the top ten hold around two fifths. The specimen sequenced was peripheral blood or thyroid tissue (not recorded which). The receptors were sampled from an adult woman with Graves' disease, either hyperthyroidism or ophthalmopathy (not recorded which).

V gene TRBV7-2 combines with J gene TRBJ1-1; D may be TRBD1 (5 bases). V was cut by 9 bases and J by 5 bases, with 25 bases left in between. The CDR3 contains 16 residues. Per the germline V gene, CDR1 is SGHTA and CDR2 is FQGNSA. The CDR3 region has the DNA TGTGCCAGTCGCCAGGGAGCGGGGCAGGCCTCGACTGAAGCTTTCTTT. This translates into CASRQGAGQASTEAFF.

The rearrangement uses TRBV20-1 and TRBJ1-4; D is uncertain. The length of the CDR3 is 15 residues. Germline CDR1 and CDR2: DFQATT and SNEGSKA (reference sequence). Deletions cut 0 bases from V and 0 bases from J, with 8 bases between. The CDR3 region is CSARDREATNEKLFF. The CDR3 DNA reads TGCAGTGCTAGAGATCGGGAGGCAACTAATGAAAAACTGTTTTTT.

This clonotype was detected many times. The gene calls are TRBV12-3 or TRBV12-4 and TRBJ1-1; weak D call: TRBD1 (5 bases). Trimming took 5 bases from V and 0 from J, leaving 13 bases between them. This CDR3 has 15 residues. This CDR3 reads CASSPGPPMNTEAFF. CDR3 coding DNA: TGTGCCAGCAGTCCGGGACCGCCTATGAACACTGAAGCTTTCTTT.

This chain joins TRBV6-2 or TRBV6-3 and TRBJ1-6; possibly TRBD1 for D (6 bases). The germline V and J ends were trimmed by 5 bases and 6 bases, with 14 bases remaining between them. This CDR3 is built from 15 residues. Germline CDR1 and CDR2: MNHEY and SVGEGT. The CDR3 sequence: CASSATGSFNSPLHF. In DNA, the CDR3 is TGTGCCAGCAGTGCCACAGGGAGCTTTAATTCACCCCTCCACTTT.

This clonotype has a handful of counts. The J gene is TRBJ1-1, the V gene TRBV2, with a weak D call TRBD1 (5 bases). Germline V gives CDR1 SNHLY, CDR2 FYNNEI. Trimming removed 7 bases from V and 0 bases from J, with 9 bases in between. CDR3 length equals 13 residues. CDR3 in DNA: TGTGCCAGCATAGAGGACATGAACACTGAAGCTTTCTTT. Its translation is CASIEDMNTEAFF.

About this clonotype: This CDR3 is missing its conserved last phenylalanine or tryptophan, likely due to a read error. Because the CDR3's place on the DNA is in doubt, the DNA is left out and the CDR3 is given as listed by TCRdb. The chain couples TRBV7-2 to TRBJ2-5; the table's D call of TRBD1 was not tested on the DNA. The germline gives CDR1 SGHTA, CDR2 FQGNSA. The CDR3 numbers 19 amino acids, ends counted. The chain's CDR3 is CASSPYRQGGANYGYTFGS.

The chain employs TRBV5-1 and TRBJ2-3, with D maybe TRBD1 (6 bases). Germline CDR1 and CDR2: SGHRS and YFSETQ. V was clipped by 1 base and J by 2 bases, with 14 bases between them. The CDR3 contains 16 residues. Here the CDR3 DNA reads TGCGCCAGCAGCTTGCAGGGGTTGGGGTACACAGATACGCAGTATTTT. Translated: CASSLQGLGYTDTQYF.

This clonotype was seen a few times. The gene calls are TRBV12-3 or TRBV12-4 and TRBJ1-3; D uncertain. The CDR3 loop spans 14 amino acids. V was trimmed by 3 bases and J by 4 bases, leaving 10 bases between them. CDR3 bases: TGTGCCAGCAGTTTGTCGGCAGCGGGAAACACCATATATTTT. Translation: CASSLSAAGNTIYF.

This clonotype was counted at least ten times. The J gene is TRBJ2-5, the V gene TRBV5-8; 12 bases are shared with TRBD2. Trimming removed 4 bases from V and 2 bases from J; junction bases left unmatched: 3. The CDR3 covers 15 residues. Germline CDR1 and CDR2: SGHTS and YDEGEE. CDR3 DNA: TGTGCCAGCAGCCAACTAGCGGGAGGACAAGAGACCCAGTACTTC. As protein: CASSQLAGGQETQYF.

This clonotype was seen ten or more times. CDR3 bases: TGTGCCACCAGCAGAGATTTGGGTCCCGGGGAGCTGTTTTTT. It yields the protein CATSRDLGPGELFF. The rearrangement joins TRBV15 to TRBJ2-2, with unresolved D. In germline, CDR1 is LNHNV, CDR2 YYDKDF (reference sequence). Trimming took 0 bases from V and 6 from J, leaving 8 bases between them. This CDR3 has 14 residues.

CDR3 in amino acids: CARRTGGRSGELFF. The DNA for the CDR3 is TGTGCCAGGCGGACAGGGGGCAGGTCCGGGGAGCTGTTTTTT. The J gene is TRBJ2-2, the V gene TRBV2; 11 bases match TRBD1. J gave up 6 bases and V 9 bases, and 6 bases lay outside the gene matches. This CDR3 comprises 14 residues. CDR1 SNHLY and CDR2 FYNNEI come from the germline V gene. Filled out from reference TRBV2 and TRBJ2-2, the complete variable domain reads EPEVTQTPSHQVTQMGQEVILRCVPISNHLYFYWYRQILGQKVEFLVSFYNNEISEKSEIFDDQFSVERPDGSNFTLKIRSTKLEDSAMYFCARRTGGRSGELFFGEGSRLTVL.

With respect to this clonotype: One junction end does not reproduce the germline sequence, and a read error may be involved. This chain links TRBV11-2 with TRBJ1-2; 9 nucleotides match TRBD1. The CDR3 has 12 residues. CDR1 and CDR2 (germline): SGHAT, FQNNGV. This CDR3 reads CASSFRQGDMAF. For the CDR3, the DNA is TGTGCCAGCAGCTTCCGACAGGGGGATATGGCCTTC.

CDR3 protein: CASSLWDRGHEHF. As DNA, the CDR3 is TGCGCCAGCAGCTTGTGGGACAGGGGTCACGAGCATTTT. This rearrangement joins TRBV5-1 to TRBJ1-5, with TRBD1 matching over 10 bases. V trimming: 1 base; J trimming: 14 bases; junction bases outside the gene matches: 6. The CDR3 loop spans 13 amino acids. Germline V lookup: CDR1 SGHRS, CDR2 YFSETQ.

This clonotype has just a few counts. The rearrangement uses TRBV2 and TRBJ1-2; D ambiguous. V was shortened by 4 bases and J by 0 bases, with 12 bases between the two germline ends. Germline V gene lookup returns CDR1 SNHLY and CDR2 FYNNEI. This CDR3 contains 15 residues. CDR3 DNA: TGTGCCAGCAGTGGGGCAGGAAATCCTAACTATGGCTACACCTTC. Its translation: CASSGAGNPNYGYTF.

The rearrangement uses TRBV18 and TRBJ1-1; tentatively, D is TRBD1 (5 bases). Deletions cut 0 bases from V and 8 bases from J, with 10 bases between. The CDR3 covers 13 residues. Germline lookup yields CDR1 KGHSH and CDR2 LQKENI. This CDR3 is CASSPPLGGEAFF. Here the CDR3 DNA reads TGTGCCAGCTCACCACCGTTGGGGGGAGAAGCTTTCTTT.

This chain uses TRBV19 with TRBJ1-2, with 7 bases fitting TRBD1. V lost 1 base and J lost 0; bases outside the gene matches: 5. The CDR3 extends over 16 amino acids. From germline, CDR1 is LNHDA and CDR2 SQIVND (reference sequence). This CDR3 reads CASSIATGAANYGYTF. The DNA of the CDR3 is TGTGCCAGTAGTATAGCCACAGGGGCCGCTAACTATGGCTACACCTTC.

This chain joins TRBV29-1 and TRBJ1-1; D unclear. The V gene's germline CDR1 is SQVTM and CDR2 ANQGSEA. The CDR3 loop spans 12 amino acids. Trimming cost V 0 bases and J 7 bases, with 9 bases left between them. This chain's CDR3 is CSVEDWSDEAFF. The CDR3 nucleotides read TGCAGCGTTGAAGATTGGTCAGATGAAGCTTTCTTT.

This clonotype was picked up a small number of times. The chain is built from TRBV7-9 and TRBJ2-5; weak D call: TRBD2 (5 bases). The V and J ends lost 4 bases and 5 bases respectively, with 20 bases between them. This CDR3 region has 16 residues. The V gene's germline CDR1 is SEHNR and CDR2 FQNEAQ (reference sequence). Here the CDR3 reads CASSSGNEGLLETQYF. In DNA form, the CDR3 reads TGTGCCAGCAGCTCCGGGAACGAAGGGCTTTTGGAGACCCAGTACTTC.

The CDR3 DNA reads TGCAGTGCTATCAGGGTGGGAAACACTGAAGCTTTCTTT. Encoded protein: CSAIRVGNTEAFF. The V and J genes are TRBV20-1 and TRBJ1-1; the D gene is possibly TRBD1 (5 bases). This CDR3 has 13 residues. Germline loops: CDR1 DFQATT, CDR2 SNEGSKA (reference sequence). V shed 4 bases and J shed 2 bases, with 11 bases lying between them.

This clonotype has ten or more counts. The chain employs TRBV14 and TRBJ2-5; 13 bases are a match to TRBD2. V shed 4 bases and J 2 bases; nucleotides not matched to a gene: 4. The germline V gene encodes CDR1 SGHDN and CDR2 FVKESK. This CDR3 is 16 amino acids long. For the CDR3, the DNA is TGTGCCAGCAGCCTGCGACTAGCGGGAGGTCAAGAGACCCAGTACTTC. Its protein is CASSLRLAGGQETQYF.

The CDR3 sequence: CASSPTGFPTLHF. CDR3 DNA sequence: TGTGCCAGCAGCCCTACAGGGTTTCCCACCCTCCACTTT. V and J are TRBV12-3 or TRBV12-4 and TRBJ1-6, with D possibly matching TRBD1 (6 bases). This CDR3 contains 13 residues. Trimming pared 6 bases from V and 14 bases from J, leaving 17 bases between.

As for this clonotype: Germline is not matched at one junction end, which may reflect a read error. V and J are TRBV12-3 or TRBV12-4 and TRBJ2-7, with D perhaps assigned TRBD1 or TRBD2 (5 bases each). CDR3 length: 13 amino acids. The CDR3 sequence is CVSSPGTAYEQYF. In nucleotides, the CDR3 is TGTGTCAGCAGTCCTGGGACCGCCTACGAGCAGTACTTC.

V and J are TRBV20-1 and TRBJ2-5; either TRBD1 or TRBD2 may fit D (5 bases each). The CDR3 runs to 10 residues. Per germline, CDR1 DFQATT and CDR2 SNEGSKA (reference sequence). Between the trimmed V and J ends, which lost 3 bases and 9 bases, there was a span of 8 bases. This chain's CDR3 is CSASMGAQYF. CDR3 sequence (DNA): TGCAGTGCTAGTATGGGGGCCCAGTACTTC.

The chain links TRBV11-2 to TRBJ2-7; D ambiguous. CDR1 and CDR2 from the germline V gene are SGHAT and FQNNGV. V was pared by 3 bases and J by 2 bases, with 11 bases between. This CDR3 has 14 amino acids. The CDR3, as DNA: TGTGCCAGCAGCTTGTGGGAAAGCACCTACGAGCAGTACTTC. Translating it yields CASSLWESTYEQYF.

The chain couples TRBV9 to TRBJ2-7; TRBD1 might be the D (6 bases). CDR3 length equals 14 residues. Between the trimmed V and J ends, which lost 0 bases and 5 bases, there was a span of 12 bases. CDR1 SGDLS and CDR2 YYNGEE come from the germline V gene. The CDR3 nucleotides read TGTGCCAGCAGCGTAGAACAGGGTTGGAACGAGCAGTACTTC. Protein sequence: CASSVEQGWNEQYF. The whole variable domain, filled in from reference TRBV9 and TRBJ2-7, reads DSGVTQTPKHLITATGQRVTLRCSPRSGDLSVYWYQQSLDQGLQFLIQYYNGEERAKGNILERFSAQQFPDLHSELNLSSLELGDSALYFCASSVEQGWNEQYFGPGTRLTVT.

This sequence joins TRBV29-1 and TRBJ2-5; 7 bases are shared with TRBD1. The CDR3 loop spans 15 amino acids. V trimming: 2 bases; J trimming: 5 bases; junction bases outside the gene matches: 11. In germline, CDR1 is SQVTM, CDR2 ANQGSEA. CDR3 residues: CSVERRDRAWETQYF. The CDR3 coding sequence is TGCAGCGTTGAACGAAGAGACAGGGCATGGGAGACCCAGTACTTC.

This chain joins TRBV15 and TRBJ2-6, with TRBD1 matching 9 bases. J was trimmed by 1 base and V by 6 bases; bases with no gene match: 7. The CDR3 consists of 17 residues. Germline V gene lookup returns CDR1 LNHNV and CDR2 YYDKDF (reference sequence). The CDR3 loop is CATRRTGDVSGANVLTF. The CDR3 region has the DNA TGTGCCACCAGAAGGACAGGGGACGTATCTGGGGCCAACGTCCTGACTTTC.

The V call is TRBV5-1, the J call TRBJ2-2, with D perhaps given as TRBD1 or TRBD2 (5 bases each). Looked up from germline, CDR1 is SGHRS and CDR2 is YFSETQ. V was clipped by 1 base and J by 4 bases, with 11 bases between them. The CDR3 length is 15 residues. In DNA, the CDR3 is TGCGCCAGCAGCTTGATGGGGGAGAGCACCGGGGAGCTGTTTTTT. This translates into CASSLMGESTGELFF.